Below are 7 T cell receptor beta chains sequenced from a single sample in a study of cytomegalovirus exposure and HLA in healthy donors. The study ran its PCR with 60 Vbeta and 13 Jbeta primers. Here immunoSEQ multiplex PCR was the method, and the copy in TCRdb shows in-frame clones only, minus some. The sample has about 110,000 clones, over 60% seen once. Sequenced sample: PBMCs. The receptors originated from a woman aged 18-35 years in good health and CMV-seropositive.

The chain couples TRBV6-5 to TRBJ2-1; TRBD2 matches at 7 bases. This CDR3 spans 13 amino acids. Germline CDR1 is MNHEY and CDR2 is SVGAGI. J was trimmed by 7 bases and V by 5 bases; bases with no gene match: 5. CDR3 residues: CASSRAAGNEQFF. CDR3 bases: TGTGCCAGCAGTCGCGCAGCGGGAAATGAGCAGTTCTTC.

As concerns this clone: One end of the junction does not line up with germline, which may come from a read error. The chain has TRBV5-1 and TRBJ2-1, with 10 bases aligning to TRBD2. This CDR3 has 11 residues. CDR1 SGHRS and CDR2 YFSETQ come from the germline V gene. The CDR3 DNA follows: TGTGCCAGCAGCGGGAGGGCAAGGGAGTTCTTC. The encoded protein is CASSGRAREFF.

The V gene is TRBV2, the J gene TRBJ1-2; TRBD1 might be the D (5 bases). The CDR3 covers 16 residues. The V gene lost 2 bases and the J gene lost 8 bases, with 21 bases spanning the gap. Germline lookup yields CDR1 SNHLY and CDR2 FYNNEI. The CDR3 nucleotides read TGTGCCAGCAGTGAAAACCCGGGACTGGCATTTCTCGGCTACACCTTC. This encodes CASSENPGLAFLGYTF.

The rearrangement links TRBV19 to TRBJ1-2; 8 nucleotides line up with TRBD1. Germline V gives CDR1 LNHDA, CDR2 SQIVND (reference sequence). The V and J ends lost 10 bases and 8 bases, in that order; junction bases with no gene match: 9. The CDR3 runs to 12 residues. CDR3 nucleotides: TGTGCCACCTCGGACAGGGTGTACGGCTACACCTTC. Its translation: CATSDRVYGYTF. Variable domain in full (rest from reference TRBV19 and TRBJ1-2): DGGITQSPKYLFRKEGQNVTLSCEQNLNHDAMYWYRQDPGQGLRLIYYSQIVNDFQKGDIAEGYSVSREKKESFPLTVTSAQKNPTAFYLCATSDRVYGYTFGSGTRLTVV.

The chain recombines TRBV5-1 with TRBJ2-7; TRBD1 matches 8 bases. Germline CDR1 is SGHRS and CDR2 is YFSETQ. The V and J ends lost 5 bases and 2 bases, in that order; junction bases with no gene match: 6. The CDR3 runs to 14 residues. CDR3 DNA sequence: TGCGCCAGCAGATTCGGGACAGGCCCCTACGAGCAGTACTTC. This encodes CASRFGTGPYEQYF.

As DNA, the CDR3 is TGTGCCAGCCGGAAACAGGGTAGTCCCTACGAGCAGTACTTC. This encodes CASRKQGSPYEQYF. The chain combines TRBV13 with TRBJ2-7; TRBD1 might be the D (6 bases). Germline values: CDR1 PRHDT, CDR2 FYEKMQ (reference sequence). The CDR3 totals 14 residues. V was shortened by 8 bases and J by 2 bases, with 16 bases between the two germline ends.

This sequence joins TRBV6-5 and TRBJ1-4; no definite D call. The length of the CDR3 is 16 residues. Trimming took 2 bases from V and 5 from J, leaving 15 bases between them. CDR1 and CDR2 from the germline V gene are MNHEY and SVGAGI. The chain's CDR3 is CASSYEWRIGNEKLFF. The CDR3 nucleotides read TGTGCCAGCAGTTACGAATGGAGAATTGGCAATGAAAAACTGTTTTTT.